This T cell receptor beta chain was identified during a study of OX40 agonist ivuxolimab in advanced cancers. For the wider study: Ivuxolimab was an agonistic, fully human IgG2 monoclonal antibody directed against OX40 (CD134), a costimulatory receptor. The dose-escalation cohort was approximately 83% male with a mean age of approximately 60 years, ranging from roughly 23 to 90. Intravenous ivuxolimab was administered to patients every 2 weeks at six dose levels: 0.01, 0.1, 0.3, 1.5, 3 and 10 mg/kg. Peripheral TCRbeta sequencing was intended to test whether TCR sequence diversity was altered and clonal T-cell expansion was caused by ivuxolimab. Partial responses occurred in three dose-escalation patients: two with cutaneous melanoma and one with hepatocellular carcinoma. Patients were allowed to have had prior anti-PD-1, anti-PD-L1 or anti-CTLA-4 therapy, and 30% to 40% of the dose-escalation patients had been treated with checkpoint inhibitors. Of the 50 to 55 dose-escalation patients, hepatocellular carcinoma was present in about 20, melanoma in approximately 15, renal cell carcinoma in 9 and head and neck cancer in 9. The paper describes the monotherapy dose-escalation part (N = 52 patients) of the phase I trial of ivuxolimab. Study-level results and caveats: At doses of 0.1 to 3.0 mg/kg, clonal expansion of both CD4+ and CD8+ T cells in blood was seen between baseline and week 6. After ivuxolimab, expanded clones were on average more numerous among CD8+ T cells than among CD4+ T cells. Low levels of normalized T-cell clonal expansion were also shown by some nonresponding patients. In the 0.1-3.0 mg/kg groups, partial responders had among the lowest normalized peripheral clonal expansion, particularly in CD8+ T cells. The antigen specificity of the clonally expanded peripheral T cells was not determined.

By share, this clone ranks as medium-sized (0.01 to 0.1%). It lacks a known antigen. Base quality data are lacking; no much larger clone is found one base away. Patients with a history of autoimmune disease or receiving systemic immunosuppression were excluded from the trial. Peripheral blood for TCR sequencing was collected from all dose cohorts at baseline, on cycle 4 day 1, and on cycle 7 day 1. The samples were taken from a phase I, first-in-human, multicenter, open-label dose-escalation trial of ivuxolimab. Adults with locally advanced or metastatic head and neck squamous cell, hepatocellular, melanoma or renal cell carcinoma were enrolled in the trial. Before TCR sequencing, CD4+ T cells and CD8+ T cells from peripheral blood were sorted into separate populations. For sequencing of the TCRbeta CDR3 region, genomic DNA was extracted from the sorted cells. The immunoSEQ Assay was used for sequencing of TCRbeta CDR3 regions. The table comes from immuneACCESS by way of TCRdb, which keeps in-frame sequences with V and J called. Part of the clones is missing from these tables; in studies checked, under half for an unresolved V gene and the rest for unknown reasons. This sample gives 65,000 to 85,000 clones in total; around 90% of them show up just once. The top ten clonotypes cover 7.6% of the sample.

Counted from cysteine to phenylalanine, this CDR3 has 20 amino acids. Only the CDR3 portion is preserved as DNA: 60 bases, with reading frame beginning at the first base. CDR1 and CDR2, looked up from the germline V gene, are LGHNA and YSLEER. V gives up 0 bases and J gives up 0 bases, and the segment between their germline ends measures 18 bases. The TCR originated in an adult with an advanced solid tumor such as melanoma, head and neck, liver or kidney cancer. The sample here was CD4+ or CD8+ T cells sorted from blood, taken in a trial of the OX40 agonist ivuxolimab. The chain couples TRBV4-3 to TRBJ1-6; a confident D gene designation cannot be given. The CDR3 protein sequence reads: CASSQDLDTITSSYNSPLHF. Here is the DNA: TGCGCCAGCAGCCAAGATTTGGATACAATTACCAGCTCCTATAATTCACCCCTCCACTTT.